These 8 T cell receptor beta chains originate from one sample sequenced in a study of memory CD4+ T cells and cytomegalovirus serostatus. Single viable CD3+CD4+CD8-CD45RO+ cells were sorted as the memory CD4+ T cells. Here immunoSEQ multiplex PCR was the method, and the copy in TCRdb shows in-frame clones only, minus some. The sample records 40,000 or so clones, about 79% being singletons. Input material: memory CD4+ T cells from blood. Every receptor here comes from an adult in good health and CMV-seronegative.

This clone was found a few times. V gene TRBV2 combines with J gene TRBJ2-1; D not certain. CDR3 length equals 11 residues. V lost 6 bases and J lost 5, with 5 bases in between. Per germline, CDR1 SNHLY and CDR2 FYNNEI. As DNA, the CDR3 is TGTGCCAGCAGACTTAACAATGAGCAGTTCTTC. Its translation is CASRLNNEQFF.

This chain uses TRBV7-2 with TRBJ2-5; TRBD1 is a possible D gene (6 bases). Germline values: CDR1 SGHTA, CDR2 FQGNSA. V dropped 5 bases and J dropped 7 bases, with 14 bases sitting between them. This CDR3 has 13 amino acids. Here the CDR3 reads CASSPGHVGTQYF. DNA for the CDR3: TGTGCCAGCAGCCCGGGACACGTTGGGACCCAGTACTTC.

The V gene is TRBV7-9, the J gene TRBJ2-3, with unresolved D. The CDR3 runs to 17 residues. Germline V gene lookup returns CDR1 SEHNR and CDR2 FQNEAQ (reference sequence). Trimming took off 1 base at V and 0 bases at J, with 14 bases between the two ends. CDR3 protein: CASSLGISDTSTDTQYF. The CDR3 coding sequence is TGTGCCAGCAGCTTAGGGATAAGCGACACGAGCACAGATACGCAGTATTTT.

V usage is TRBV5-4 and J usage is TRBJ2-3; 12 bases line up with TRBD2. The CDR3 contains 15 residues. V trimming: 3 bases; J trimming: 4 bases; junction bases outside the gene matches: 3. CDR1 SGHNT and CDR2 YYREEE come from the germline V gene (reference sequence). The CDR3 is CASSSTSGSADTQYF. The DNA for the CDR3 is TGTGCCAGCAGCTCGACTAGCGGGAGTGCAGATACGCAGTATTTT.

The V gene is TRBV28, the J gene TRBJ1-2; no reliable D call. This CDR3 contains 14 residues. The germline CDR1 and CDR2 sequences are MDHEN and SYDVKM. The ends were cut back, 3 bases at V and 4 bases at J, with 12 bases in the middle. In DNA form, the CDR3 reads TGTGCCAGCAGTTTCCCGATCGGGAGCTATGGCTACACCTTC. This codes for CASSFPIGSYGYTF.

The chain joins TRBV25-1 to TRBJ2-7; D call uncertain. V lost 2 bases to trimming and J lost 5 bases, with 13 bases between them. The CDR3 has 14 residues. CDR1 and CDR2 from the germline V gene are MGHDK and SYGVNS. The CDR3 region has the DNA TGTGCCAGCAGTGAACCCTCCTGGGTCAACGAGCAGTACTTC. Protein: CASSEPSWVNEQYF.

V usage is TRBV20-1 and J usage is TRBJ2-3; 12 bases are a match to TRBD2. CDR1 DFQATT and CDR2 SNEGSKA come from the germline V gene (reference sequence). CDR3 length: 11 residues. J was trimmed by 10 bases and V by 6 bases; bases with no gene match: 2. The CDR3 is CSARTSGAQYF. The CDR3 bases are TGCAGTGCCAGGACTAGCGGGGCGCAGTATTTT.

The chain uses TRBV5-1 and TRBJ2-4; D possibly corresponds to TRBD1 (5 bases). This CDR3 region has 17 residues. Germline assignment: CDR1 SGHRS and CDR2 YFSETQ. V gave up 1 base and J gave up 0 bases, with 14 bases separating them. CDR3 residues: CASSLMDPRGAKNIQYF. The CDR3 DNA sequence: TGCGCCAGCAGCTTGATGGATCCTAGGGGAGCCAAAAACATTCAGTACTTC.